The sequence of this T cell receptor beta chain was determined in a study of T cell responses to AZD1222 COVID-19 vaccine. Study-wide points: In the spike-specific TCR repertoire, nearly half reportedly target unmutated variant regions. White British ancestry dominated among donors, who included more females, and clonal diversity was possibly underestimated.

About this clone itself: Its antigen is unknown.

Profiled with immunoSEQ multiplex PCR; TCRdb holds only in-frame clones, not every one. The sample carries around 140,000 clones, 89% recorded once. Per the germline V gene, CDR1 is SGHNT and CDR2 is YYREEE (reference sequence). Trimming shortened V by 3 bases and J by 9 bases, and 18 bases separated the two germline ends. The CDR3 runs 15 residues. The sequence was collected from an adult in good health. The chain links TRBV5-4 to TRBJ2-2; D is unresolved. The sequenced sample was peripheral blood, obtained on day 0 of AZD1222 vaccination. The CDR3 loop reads CASSSTAFGDRELFF. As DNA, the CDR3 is TGTGCCAGCAGCTCTACCGCCTTTGGGGATCGGGAGCTGTTTTTT.